Each of the 26 T cell receptor beta chains below was sequenced from the same sample in a study of CD8+CD57+ T cells in acquired aplastic anemia. Investigators profiled TCR beta VDJ and CDR3 from genomic DNA template. TCRdb independently ran MiXCR on the reads; one entry per CDR3 protein. The table includes 150,000 to 200,000 distinct CDR3 sequences, 64% detected once. The sequenced material came from sorted CD4+, CD8+, or CD8+CD57+ T cells (not recorded which) from PBMCs. The receptor set was obtained from a human donor with severe aplastic anemia or a healthy control (not recorded which).

This clonotype was recorded many times. The CDR3: CASGQRELFF. The CDR3 nucleotides read TGTGCCAGCGGCCAGCGGGAGCTGTTTTTT. V gene TRBV25-1 combines with J gene TRBJ2-2; D ambiguous. There are 10 residues in the CDR3. Trimming stripped 8 bases from V and 9 bases from J, with 7 bases between. Germline-derived CDR1 and CDR2 are MGHDK and SYGVNS.

This chain joins TRBV7-9 and TRBJ1-5, with 8 bases matching TRBD1. The CDR3 is 15 amino acids. Trimming took 6 bases from V and 1 from J; bases not matched to a gene: 5. The germline V gene encodes CDR1 SEHNR and CDR2 FQNEAQ (reference sequence). The CDR3 region is CASRRQGPSNQPQHF. The CDR3 region has the DNA TGTGCCAGCAGGCGACAGGGGCCGAGCAATCAGCCCCAGCATTTT.

With respect to this clonotype: One junction end disagrees with the germline gene, perhaps due to a read error. The chain carries TRBV10-3 and TRBJ2-3, with 7 bases lining up with TRBD2. Germline loops: CDR1 ENHRY, CDR2 SYGVKD. This CDR3 is built from 14 residues. DNA for the CDR3: TGTGCCAGCAGTTCTGCGGGAGGCACAGATACGCAGTATTTT. This codes for CASSSAGGTDTQYF.

The chain links TRBV10-3 to TRBJ2-1; D not certain. This CDR3 is built from 14 residues. Trimming took 6 bases from V and 9 from J, leaving 18 bases between them. The germline V gene encodes CDR1 ENHRY and CDR2 SYGVKD. The CDR3 DNA reads TGTGCCATCAGCGACCCCCTACGGCGTCCTGAGCAGTTCTTC. The encoded protein is CAISDPLRRPEQFF.

In DNA form, the CDR3 reads TGTGCCAGCAGAGGATATCAGCCCCAGCATTTT. Its protein product is CASRGYQPQHF. V gene TRBV2 combines with J gene TRBJ1-5; D is undetermined. Trimming cost V 6 bases and J 5 bases, with 5 bases left between them. Germline assignment: CDR1 SNHLY and CDR2 FYNNEI. The CDR3 length is 11 residues. The whole variable domain, filled in from reference TRBV2 and TRBJ1-5, reads EPEVTQTPSHQVTQMGQEVILRCVPISNHLYFYWYRQILGQKVEFLVSFYNNEISEKSEIFDDQFSVERPDGSNFTLKIRSTKLEDSAMYFCASRGYQPQHFGDGTRLSIL.

The chain combines TRBV7-2 with TRBJ2-5, with unresolved D. This CDR3 comprises 13 residues. Germline CDR1 SGHTA, CDR2 FQGNSA. V lost 1 base, J lost 6 bases, and 9 bases lay in between. DNA of the CDR3: TGTGCCAGCAGCTTAGGGGTAGGGAAGACCCAGTACTTC. It yields the protein CASSLGVGKTQYF.

The J gene is TRBJ2-7, the V gene TRBV7-9; 13 bases match TRBD2. CDR3 length equals 16 residues. V gave up 5 bases and J gave up 4 bases; unmatched junction bases: 8. Germline V gene data show CDR1 as SEHNR and CDR2 as FQNEAQ (reference sequence). CDR3 loop: CASSLAGLAGVYEQYF. In DNA form, the CDR3 reads TGTGCCAGCAGCCTTGCCGGACTAGCGGGAGTGTACGAGCAGTACTTC.

This clonotype was found a few times. The rearrangement links TRBV12-3 or TRBV12-4 to TRBJ1-5, with 11 bases that match TRBD1. This CDR3 comprises 13 residues. Trimming at V came to 6 bases and at J to 9 bases, leaving 4 bases not matched to a gene. This CDR3 reads CASRGTGGLPQHF. DNA for the CDR3: TGTGCCAGCAGGGGGACAGGGGGTTTGCCCCAGCATTTT.

The V gene is TRBV7-8, the J gene TRBJ2-3; 12 nucleotides match TRBD2. The length of the CDR3 is 15 residues. V gave up 5 bases and J gave up 5 bases; unmatched junction bases: 5. In germline, CDR1 is SGHVS, CDR2 FQNEAQ. The chain's CDR3 is CASSVLAGGRDTQYF. CDR3 DNA: TGTGCCAGCAGCGTCCTAGCGGGAGGGCGAGATACGCAGTATTTT. Looking up the rest from reference TRBV7-8 and TRBJ2-3 gives the full variable domain: GAGVSQSPRYKVAKRGQDVALRCDPISGHVSLFWYQQALGQGPEFLTYFQNEAQLDKSGLPSDRFFAERPEGSVSTLKIQRTQQEDSAVYLCASSVLAGGRDTQYFGPGTRLTVL.

This clonotype was counted a few times. The J gene is TRBJ1-5, the V gene TRBV19, with TRBD1 identical over 10 bases. The CDR3 spans 15 residues. The germline V gene encodes CDR1 LNHDA and CDR2 SQIVND (reference sequence). The J segment lost 3 bases and the V segment lost 4 bases, leaving 3 bases of the junction unmatched. CDR3 nucleotides: TGTGCCAGTAGTAGAGGGACAGGGGTCAATCAGCCCCAGCATTTT. Protein: CASSRGTGVNQPQHF.

The CDR3 DNA reads TGTGCCAGCAGCTTATCGACCGCCCCCCAGCAAGAGACCCAGTACTTC. Protein product: CASSLSTAPQQETQYF. The rearrangement joins TRBV7-2 to TRBJ2-5, with unresolved D. The ends were cut back, 2 bases at V and 2 bases at J, with 15 bases in the middle. The CDR3 is 16 amino acids. The germline V gene encodes CDR1 SGHTA and CDR2 FQGNSA.

V and J are TRBV12-3 or TRBV12-4 and TRBJ1-2; a weak D match, TRBD1 (6 bases). The CDR3 extends over 15 amino acids. V was pared by 0 bases and J by 2 bases, with 10 bases between. The CDR3 reads CASSLAWDNNYGYTF. In DNA, the CDR3 is TGTGCCAGCAGTTTAGCCTGGGACAACAACTATGGCTACACCTTC.

This sequence joins TRBV5-5 and TRBJ2-3, with D possibly being TRBD2 (5 bases). The CDR3 spans 16 residues. From germline, CDR1 is SGHKS and CDR2 YYEKEE (reference sequence). V was trimmed by 6 bases and J by 0 bases, leaving 17 bases between them. The CDR3 DNA sequence: TGTGCCAGCAACCCGGGAACGGCGGCTAGCACAGATACGCAGTATTTT. Amino acid sequence: CASNPGTAASTDTQYF. Complete variable domain (other parts from reference TRBV5-5 and TRBJ2-3): DAGVTQSPTHLIKTRGQQVTLRCSPISGHKSVSWYQQVLGQGPQFIFQYYEKEERGRGNFPDRFSARQFPNYSSELNVNALLLGDSALYLCASNPGTAASTDTQYFGPGTRLTVL.

The gene calls are TRBV12-3 or TRBV12-4 and TRBJ1-6, with D unclear. CDR3 size: 14 residues. Trimming took off 3 bases at V and 10 bases at J, with 13 bases between the two ends. As DNA, the CDR3 is TGTGCCAGCAGTTTCCCGCAATCGGCGTCACCCCTCCACTTT. It translates to CASSFPQSASPLHF.

J is TRBJ2-1 and V is TRBV7-2; 11 bases agree with TRBD2. Germline V gives CDR1 SGHTA, CDR2 FQGNSA. The CDR3 spans 16 residues. The ends lost 7 bases at V and 4 bases at J; junction bases unmatched: 9. The CDR3 protein is CASIPVPSGGYNEQFF. The CDR3 nucleotides read TGTGCCAGCATCCCTGTCCCTAGCGGGGGGTACAATGAGCAGTTCTTC.

The sample holds a few counts of this clonotype. The chain carries TRBV7-8 and TRBJ2-4, with unresolved D. CDR1 SGHVS and CDR2 FQNEAQ come from the germline V gene. The CDR3 runs 13 residues. The ends were cut back, 1 base at V and 14 bases at J, with 15 bases in the middle. The CDR3, as DNA: TGTGCCAGCAGCTTAGGCCCTGGTGGGTTTGAGTACTTC. Translating gives CASSLGPGGFEYF.

This clonotype has ten or more counts. V usage is TRBV27 and J usage is TRBJ2-7; 7 bases match TRBD1. The CDR3 extends over 11 amino acids. The germline V gene has CDR1 MNHEY and CDR2 SMNVEV (reference sequence). With 6 bases clipped from V and 4 bases from J, the junction kept 0 bases outside the gene matches. Here the CDR3 DNA reads TGTGCCAGCAGACAGGGGTACGAGCAGTACTTC. Amino acid sequence: CASRQGYEQYF.

The chain combines TRBV5-1 with TRBJ2-7; TRBD1 or TRBD2 may be the D gene (5 bases each). This CDR3 has 15 amino acids. Trimming took 0 bases from V and 0 from J, leaving 10 bases between them. Germline V gene lookup returns CDR1 SGHRS and CDR2 YFSETQ. The DNA for the CDR3 is TGCGCCAGCAGCTTGGCCGGGACCCTCTCCTACGAGCAGTACTTC. Translation: CASSLAGTLSYEQYF.

The chain has TRBV2 and TRBJ2-3; maybe TRBD2 (5 bases). The ends were cut back, 7 bases at V and 5 bases at J, with 13 bases in the middle. Per the germline V gene, CDR1 is SNHLY and CDR2 is FYNNEI. The CDR3 runs 13 residues. The CDR3, as DNA: TGTGCCAGCAACGACGGGGTGGTAGATACGCAGTATTTT. The encoded protein is CASNDGVVDTQYF.

The V and J genes are TRBV7-9 and TRBJ2-5; 9 nucleotides agree with TRBD2. V shed 3 bases, J shed 0 bases, and the junction held 5 bases outside the gene matches. Germline V lookup: CDR1 SEHNR, CDR2 FQNEAQ (reference sequence). CDR3 length: 16 residues. The CDR3 sequence: CASSFVSGGYQETQYF. For the CDR3, the DNA is TGTGCCAGCAGCTTCGTTAGCGGGGGCTACCAAGAGACCCAGTACTTC. Full variable domain (remainder filled in from reference TRBV7-9 and TRBJ2-5): DTGVSQNPRHKITKRGQNVTFRCDPISEHNRLYWYRQTLGQGPEFLTYFQNEAQLEKSRLLSDRFSAERPKGSFSTLEIQRTEQGDSAMYLCASSFVSGGYQETQYFGPGTRLLVL.

The chain couples TRBV7-8 to TRBJ1-5, with unresolved D. The CDR3 spans 17 residues. Germline lookup yields CDR1 SGHVS and CDR2 FQNEAQ. V lost 4 bases and J lost 5, with 21 bases in between. CDR3 DNA sequence: TGTGCCAGCAGCTCCGCCGATGGGGTCTGGAGAGATCAGCCCCAGCATTTT. Its translation: CASSSADGVWRDQPQHF.

V usage is TRBV7-9 and J usage is TRBJ2-1, with unresolved D. The CDR3 extends over 20 amino acids. V was pared by 5 bases and J by 1 base, with 27 bases between. Germline values: CDR1 SEHNR, CDR2 FQNEAQ (reference sequence). CDR3 sequence reads: CASSTRLIPPNRMSYNEQFF. The CDR3 nucleotides read TGTGCCAGCAGCACCAGACTGATCCCCCCAAACCGAATGTCCTACAATGAGCAGTTCTTC. Together with reference TRBV7-9 and TRBJ2-1, the CDR3 gives the full variable domain: DTGVSQNPRHKITKRGQNVTFRCDPISEHNRLYWYRQTLGQGPEFLTYFQNEAQLEKSRLLSDRFSAERPKGSFSTLEIQRTEQGDSAMYLCASSTRLIPPNRMSYNEQFFGPGTRLTVL.

The V and J genes are TRBV2 and TRBJ1-1, with a weak D call TRBD1 (5 bases). Germline V gene lookup returns CDR1 SNHLY and CDR2 FYNNEI. This CDR3 comprises 12 residues. Trimming shortened V by 4 bases and J by 6 bases, and 9 bases separated the two germline ends. The CDR3 sequence is CASSGGVAEAFF. In DNA form, the CDR3 reads TGTGCCAGCAGTGGAGGGGTCGCTGAAGCTTTCTTT. Drawing the rest from reference TRBV2 and TRBJ1-1, the complete variable domain is EPEVTQTPSHQVTQMGQEVILRCVPISNHLYFYWYRQILGQKVEFLVSFYNNEISEKSEIFDDQFSVERPDGSNFTLKIRSTKLEDSAMYFCASSGGVAEAFFGQGTRLTVV.

The chain couples TRBV7-2 to TRBJ2-5; tentatively, D is TRBD1 (6 bases). Germline CDR1 is SGHTA and CDR2 is FQGNSA. The ends were cut back, 4 bases at V and 5 bases at J, with 14 bases in the middle. CDR3 size: 14 residues. CDR3 nucleotide sequence: TGTGCCAGCAGCTCGAACAGGGCCCGGGAGACCCAGTACTTC. Its protein is CASSSNRARETQYF.

In this sample, this clonotype turned up many times. The chain couples TRBV7-9 to TRBJ2-5; D perhaps matches TRBD1 (5 bases). Trimming took off 4 bases at V and 1 base at J, with 16 bases between the two ends. This CDR3 is 16 amino acids long. Germline V gene lookup returns CDR1 SEHNR and CDR2 FQNEAQ (reference sequence). The CDR3 region is CASSSLLTGPQETQYF. The CDR3, as DNA: TGTGCCAGCAGCTCACTCTTAACAGGCCCCCAAGAGACCCAGTACTTC.

V usage is TRBV15 and J usage is TRBJ2-7; D is possibly TRBD2 (6 bases). The germline gives CDR1 LNHNV, CDR2 YYDKDF (reference sequence). CDR3 size: 17 residues. The germline V and J ends were trimmed by 9 bases and 2 bases, with 26 bases remaining between them. CDR3 region: CATSLRLRWEDTYEQYF. CDR3 DNA: TGTGCCACTTCCTTACGGTTAAGATGGGAGGACACCTACGAGCAGTACTTC. Using reference TRBV15 and TRBJ2-7 for the parts outside the CDR3, the full variable domain is DAMVIQNPRYQVTQFGKPVTLSCSQTLNHNVMYWYQQKSSQAPKLLFHYYDKDFNNEADTPDNFQSRRPNTSFCFLDIRSPGLGDTAMYLCATSLRLRWEDTYEQYFGPGTRLTVT.